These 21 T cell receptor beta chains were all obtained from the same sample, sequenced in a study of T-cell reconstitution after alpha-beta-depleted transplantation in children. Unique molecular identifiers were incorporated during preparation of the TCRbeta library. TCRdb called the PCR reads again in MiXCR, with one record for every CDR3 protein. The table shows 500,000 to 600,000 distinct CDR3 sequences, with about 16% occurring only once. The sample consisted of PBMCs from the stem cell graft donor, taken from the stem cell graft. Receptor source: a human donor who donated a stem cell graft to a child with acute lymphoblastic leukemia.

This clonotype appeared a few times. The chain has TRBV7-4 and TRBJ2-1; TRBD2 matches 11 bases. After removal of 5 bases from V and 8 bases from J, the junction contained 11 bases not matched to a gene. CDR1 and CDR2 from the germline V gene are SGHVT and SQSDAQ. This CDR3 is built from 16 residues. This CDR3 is CASSEISGRAWYEQFF. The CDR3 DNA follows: TGTGCCAGCAGCGAAATTAGCGGGAGGGCCTGGTATGAGCAGTTCTTC. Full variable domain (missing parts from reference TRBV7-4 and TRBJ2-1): GAGVSQSPRYKVAKRGRDVALRCDSISGHVTLYWYRQTLGQGSEVLTYSQSDAQRDKSGRPSGRFSAERPERSVSTLKIQRTEQGDSAVYLCASSEISGRAWYEQFFGPGTRLTVL.

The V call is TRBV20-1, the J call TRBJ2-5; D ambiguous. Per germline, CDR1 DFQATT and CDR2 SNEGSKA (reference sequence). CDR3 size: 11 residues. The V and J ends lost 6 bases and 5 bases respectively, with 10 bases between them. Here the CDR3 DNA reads TGCAGTGCGCAGAAAGGGGAGACCCAGTACTTC. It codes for CSAQKGETQYF.

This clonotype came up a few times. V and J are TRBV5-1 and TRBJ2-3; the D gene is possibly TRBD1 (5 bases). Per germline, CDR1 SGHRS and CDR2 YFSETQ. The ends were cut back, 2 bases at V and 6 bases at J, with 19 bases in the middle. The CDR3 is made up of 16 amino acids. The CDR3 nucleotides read TGCGCCAGCAGCTTACCCACGACTTCAGGGAAGGATACGCAGTATTTT. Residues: CASSLPTTSGKDTQYF.

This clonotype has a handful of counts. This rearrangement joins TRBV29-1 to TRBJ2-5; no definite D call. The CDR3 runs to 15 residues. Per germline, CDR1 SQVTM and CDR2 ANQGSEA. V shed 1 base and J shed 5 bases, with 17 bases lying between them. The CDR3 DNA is TGCAGCGTTGAAGCGGATGGGGATCATAGGGAGACCCAGTACTTC. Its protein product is CSVEADGDHRETQYF. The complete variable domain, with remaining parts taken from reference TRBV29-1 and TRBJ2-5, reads SAVISQKPSRDICQRGTSLTIQCQVDSQVTMMFWYRQQPGQSLTLIATANQGSEATYESGFVIDKFPISRPNLTFSTLTVSNMSPEDSSIYLCSVEADGDHRETQYFGPGTRLLVL.

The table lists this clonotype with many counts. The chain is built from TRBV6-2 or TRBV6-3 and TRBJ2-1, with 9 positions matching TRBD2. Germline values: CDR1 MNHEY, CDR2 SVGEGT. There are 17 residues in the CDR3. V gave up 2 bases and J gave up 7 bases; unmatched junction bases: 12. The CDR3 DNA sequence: TGTGCCAGCAGTTACCTGCACGGTAGCGGGAGCCTGAATGAGCAGTTCTTC. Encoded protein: CASSYLHGSGSLNEQFF.

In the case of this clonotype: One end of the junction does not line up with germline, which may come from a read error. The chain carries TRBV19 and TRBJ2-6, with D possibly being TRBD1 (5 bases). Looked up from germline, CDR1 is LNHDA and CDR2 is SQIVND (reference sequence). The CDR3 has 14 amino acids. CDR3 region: CASSTLSGANGLTF. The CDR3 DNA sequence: TGTGCCAGTAGTACGCTCTCTGGGGCCAACGGCCTGACTTTC.

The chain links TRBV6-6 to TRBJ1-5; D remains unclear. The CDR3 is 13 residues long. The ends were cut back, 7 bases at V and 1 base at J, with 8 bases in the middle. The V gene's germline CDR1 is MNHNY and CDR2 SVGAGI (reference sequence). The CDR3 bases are TGTGCCAGCAAGAACAGAAGCAATCAGCCCCAGCATTTT. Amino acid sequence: CASKNRSNQPQHF.

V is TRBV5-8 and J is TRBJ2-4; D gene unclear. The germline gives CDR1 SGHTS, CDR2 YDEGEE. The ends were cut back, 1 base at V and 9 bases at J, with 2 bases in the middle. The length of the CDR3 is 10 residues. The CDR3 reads CASSLIIQYF. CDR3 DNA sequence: TGTGCCAGCAGCTTGATCATTCAGTACTTC.

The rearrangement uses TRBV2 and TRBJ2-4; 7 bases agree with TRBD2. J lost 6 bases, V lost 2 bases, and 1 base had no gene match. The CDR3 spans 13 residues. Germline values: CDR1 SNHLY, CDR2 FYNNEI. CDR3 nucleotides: TGTGCCAGCAGTGAACGACTAGCAAACATTCAGTACTTC. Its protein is CASSERLANIQYF.

The CDR3, as DNA: TGCAGCGTTGCTGTCAGGGACTTTAGCAATCAGCCCCAGCATTTT. Translated: CSVAVRDFSNQPQHF. The chain uses TRBV29-1 and TRBJ1-5; D may be TRBD1 (5 bases). The CDR3 spans 15 residues. The germline V and J ends were trimmed by 4 bases and 0 bases, with 13 bases remaining between them. In germline, CDR1 is SQVTM, CDR2 ANQGSEA.

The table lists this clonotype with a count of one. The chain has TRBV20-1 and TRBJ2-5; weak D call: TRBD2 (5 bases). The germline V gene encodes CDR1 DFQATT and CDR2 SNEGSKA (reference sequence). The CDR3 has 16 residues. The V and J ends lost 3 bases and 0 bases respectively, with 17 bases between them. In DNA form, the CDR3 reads TGCAGTGCTAGTAGTTTAGCGAGGGAGTACCAAGAGACCCAGTACTTC. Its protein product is CSASSLAREYQETQYF.

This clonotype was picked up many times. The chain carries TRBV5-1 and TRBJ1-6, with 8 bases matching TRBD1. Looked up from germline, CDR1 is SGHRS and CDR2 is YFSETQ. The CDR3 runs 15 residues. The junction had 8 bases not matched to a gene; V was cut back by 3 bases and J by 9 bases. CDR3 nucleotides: TGCGCCAGCAGCTCGGGGACAGGTGCGGTTTCACCCCTCCACTTT. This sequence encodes CASSSGTGAVSPLHF.

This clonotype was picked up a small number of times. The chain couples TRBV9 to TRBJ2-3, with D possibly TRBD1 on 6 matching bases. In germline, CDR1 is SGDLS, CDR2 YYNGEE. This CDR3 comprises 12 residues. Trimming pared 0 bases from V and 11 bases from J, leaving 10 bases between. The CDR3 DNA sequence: TGTGCCAGCAGCGTAGAACAGGGCCGGCAGTATTTT. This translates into CASSVEQGRQYF.

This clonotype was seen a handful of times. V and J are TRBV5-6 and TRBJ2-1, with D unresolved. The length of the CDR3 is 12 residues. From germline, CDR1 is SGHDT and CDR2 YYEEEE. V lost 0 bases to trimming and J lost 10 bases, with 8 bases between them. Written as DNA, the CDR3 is TGTGCCAGCAGCTTGGGTCGGCGAGAGCAGTTCTTC. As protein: CASSLGRREQFF.

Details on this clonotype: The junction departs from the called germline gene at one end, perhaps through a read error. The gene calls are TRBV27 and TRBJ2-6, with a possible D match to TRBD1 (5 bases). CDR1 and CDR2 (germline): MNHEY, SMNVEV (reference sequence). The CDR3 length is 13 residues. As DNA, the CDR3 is TGTGCCAGCAGGGGCTCTGGGGCCAACGGCCTGACTTTC. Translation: CASRGSGANGLTF.

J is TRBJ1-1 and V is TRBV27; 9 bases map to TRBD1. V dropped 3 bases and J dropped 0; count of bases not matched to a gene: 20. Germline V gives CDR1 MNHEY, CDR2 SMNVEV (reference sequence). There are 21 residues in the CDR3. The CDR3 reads CASSLRGYRDRVKAMNTEAFF. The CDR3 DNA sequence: TGTGCCAGCAGTTTGCGGGGATACCGGGACAGGGTAAAGGCTATGAACACTGAAGCTTTCTTT.

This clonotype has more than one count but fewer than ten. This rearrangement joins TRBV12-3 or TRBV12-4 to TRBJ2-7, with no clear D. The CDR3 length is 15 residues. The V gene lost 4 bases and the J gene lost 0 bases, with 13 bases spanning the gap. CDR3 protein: CASSYGVLNSYEQYF. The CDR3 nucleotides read TGTGCCAGCAGTTATGGGGTCTTGAACTCCTACGAGCAGTACTTC.

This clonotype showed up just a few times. The CDR3 nucleotides are TGCAGTGCTTTCGAGGGTGGGGTGTATGAGCAGTTCTTC. It specifies CSAFEGGVYEQFF. The chain uses TRBV20-1 and TRBJ2-1, with D perhaps TRBD2 (5 bases). This CDR3 comprises 13 residues. The germline CDR1 and CDR2 sequences are DFQATT and SNEGSKA (reference sequence). Trimming removed 5 bases at V and 8 bases at J, with 16 bases between.

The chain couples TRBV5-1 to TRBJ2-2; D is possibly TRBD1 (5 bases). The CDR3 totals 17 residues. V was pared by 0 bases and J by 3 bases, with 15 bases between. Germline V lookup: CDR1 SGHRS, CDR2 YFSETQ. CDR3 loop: CASSLEGPGRYTGELFF. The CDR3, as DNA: TGCGCCAGCAGCTTGGAAGGGCCAGGGCGATACACCGGGGAGCTGTTTTTT. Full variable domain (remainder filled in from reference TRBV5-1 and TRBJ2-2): KAGVTQTPRYLIKTRGQQVTLSCSPISGHRSVSWYQQTPGQGLQFLFEYFSETQRNKGNFPGRFSGRQFSNSRSEMNVSTLELGDSALYLCASSLEGPGRYTGELFFGEGSRLTVL.

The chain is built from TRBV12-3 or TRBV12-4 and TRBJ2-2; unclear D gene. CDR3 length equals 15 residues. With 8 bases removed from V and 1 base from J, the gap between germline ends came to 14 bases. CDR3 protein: CASGGVTVNTGELFF. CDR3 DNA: TGTGCCAGCGGCGGAGTCACGGTGAACACCGGGGAGCTGTTTTTT.

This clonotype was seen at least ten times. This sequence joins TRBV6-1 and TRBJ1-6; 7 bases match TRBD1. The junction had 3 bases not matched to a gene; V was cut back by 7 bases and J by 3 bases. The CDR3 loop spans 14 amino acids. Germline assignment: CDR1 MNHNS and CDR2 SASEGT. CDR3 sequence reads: CASTQGGYNSPLHF. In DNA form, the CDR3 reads TGTGCCAGCACCCAGGGGGGCTATAATTCACCCCTCCACTTT.